The 28 T cell receptor beta chains reported below all come from one sample, sequenced in a study of blood T cell repertoires in COVID-19. Only in-frame clones appear in the TCRdb table, and some are missing; sequencing was by immunoSEQ multiplex PCR. This table holds under 250,000 clones, 84% found once. Sequenced: peripheral blood. The receptors shown here come from a woman aged 45-65 years with active or convalescent COVID-19.

V and J are TRBV18 and TRBJ2-7, with D possibly matching TRBD2 (5 bases). The CDR3 runs 12 residues. V was clipped by 2 bases and J by 7 bases, with 9 bases between them. Germline CDR1 and CDR2: KGHSH and LQKENI. The CDR3 nucleotides read TGTGCCAGCTCACCAAGCGGAGAAGAGCAGTACGTC. Translating gives CASSPSGEEQYV.

CDR3 DNA: TGTGCCAGCAGCTCCGCCGGGACTAGCGGCCTTATCTCCGGGGAGCTGTTTTTT. Residues: CASSSAGTSGLISGELFF. The chain joins TRBV5-4 to TRBJ2-2, with 11 nucleotides matching TRBD2. With 3 bases clipped from V and 6 bases from J, the junction kept 13 bases outside the gene matches. This CDR3 is built from 18 residues. Germline-derived CDR1 and CDR2 are SGHNT and YYREEE (reference sequence).

The chain recombines TRBV14 with TRBJ2-1, with a possible D match to TRBD1 (5 bases). The ends were cut back, 4 bases at V and 1 base at J, with 8 bases in the middle. The length of the CDR3 is 14 residues. Germline-derived CDR1 and CDR2 are SGHDN and FVKESK. DNA for the CDR3: TGTGCCAGCAGCCCACAGGATTCCTACAATGAGCAGTTCTTC. It is translated as CASSPQDSYNEQFF.

The chain recombines TRBV19 with TRBJ1-4, with D unclear. V lost 1 base to trimming and J lost 7 bases, with 13 bases between them. From germline, CDR1 is LNHDA and CDR2 SQIVND (reference sequence). The CDR3 covers 15 residues. This chain's CDR3 is CASSIARTGSEKLFF. The CDR3 DNA reads TGTGCCAGTAGTATAGCCCGGACTGGCAGTGAAAAACTGTTTTTT.

The rearrangement links TRBV5-1 to TRBJ2-5; 8 bases fit TRBD2. CDR3 length: 14 residues. Germline lookup yields CDR1 SGHRS and CDR2 YFSETQ. Trimming at V came to 2 bases and at J to 5 bases, leaving 5 bases not matched to a gene. CDR3 DNA: TGCGCCAGCAGCTTCGGGGGGGCCCCGGAGACCCAGTACTTC. Its translation is CASSFGGAPETQYF.

The genes are TRBV29-1 and TRBJ2-1, with 10 bases fitting TRBD2. Trimming cost V 5 bases and J 4 bases; bases outside gene matches: 2. CDR1 is SQVTM, CDR2 ANQGSEA, per germline. The CDR3 is 13 amino acids. The CDR3 bases are TGCAGCGTTCTAGCGGGAGTTTACAATGAGCAGTTCTTC. As protein: CSVLAGVYNEQFF.

V is TRBV28 and J is TRBJ1-1, with D perhaps TRBD1 (6 bases). Deletions cut 2 bases from V and 4 bases from J, with 14 bases between. Germline CDR1 is MDHEN and CDR2 is SYDVKM. This CDR3 spans 15 amino acids. The CDR3 sequence: CASSLRGALGTEAFF. As DNA, the CDR3 is TGTGCCAGCAGTTTACGGGGGGCACTGGGCACTGAAGCTTTCTTT. Drawing the rest from reference TRBV28 and TRBJ1-1, the complete variable domain is DVKVTQSSRYLVKRTGEKVFLECVQDMDHENMFWYRQDPGLGLRLIYFSYDVKMKEKGDIPEGYSVSREKKERFSLILESASTNQTSMYLCASSLRGALGTEAFFGQGTRLTVV.

This chain links TRBV5-6 with TRBJ1-1; D not certain. The ends were cut back, 2 bases at V and 1 base at J, with 6 bases in the middle. The CDR3 spans 13 residues. CDR1 SGHDT and CDR2 YYEEEE come from the germline V gene. This CDR3 reads CASSLQQNTEAFF. The DNA for the CDR3 is TGTGCCAGCAGCTTACAGCAGAACACTGAAGCTTTCTTT.

The J gene is TRBJ1-1, the V gene TRBV2, with D uncertain. The CDR3 covers 15 residues. Germline-derived CDR1 and CDR2 are SNHLY and FYNNEI. Trimming cost V 3 bases and J 0 bases, with 11 bases left between them. The CDR3 region has the DNA TGTGCCAGCAGTGAGTATAGACTGCTGAACACTGAAGCTTTCTTT. It yields the protein CASSEYRLLNTEAFF.

Concerning this clone: Within the sample, other DNA sequences also encode this same CDR3. V is TRBV5-1 and J is TRBJ2-3; no definite D call. CDR1 and CDR2 (germline): SGHRS, YFSETQ. The CDR3 has 13 residues. Trimming left V 3 bases short and J 1 base short, with 6 bases between. The CDR3 sequence is CASSSPGTDTQYF. The CDR3 DNA reads TGCGCCAGCAGCTCCCCCGGCACAGATACGCAGTATTTT.

V usage is TRBV14 and J usage is TRBJ2-5, with a possible D match to TRBD2 (6 bases). The CDR3 length is 14 residues. The germline V gene has CDR1 SGHDN and CDR2 FVKESK. V gave up 2 bases and J gave up 4 bases, with 11 bases separating them. The CDR3 loop is CASSQLLGGETQYF. The CDR3 region has the DNA TGTGCCAGCAGCCAACTTCTGGGGGGAGAGACCCAGTACTTC.

The chain is built from TRBV28 and TRBJ1-3, with TRBD1 identical over 8 bases. The CDR3 has 14 residues. The trim removed 4 bases at V and 4 bases at J, leaving 3 bases unmatched. Per germline, CDR1 MDHEN and CDR2 SYDVKM. The DNA of the CDR3 is TGTGCCAGCAGTTATAGGACAGGGGGAAACACCATATATTTT. Its protein product is CASSYRTGGNTIYF.

This chain connects TRBV5-4 to TRBJ2-1; TRBD2 aligns across 10 bases. V was pared by 4 bases and J by 9 bases, with 13 bases of the junction left unmatched. The CDR3 contains 16 residues. Germline V gives CDR1 SGHNT, CDR2 YYREEE (reference sequence). CDR3 loop: CASSLLGSGRASEQFF. The CDR3 coding sequence is TGTGCCAGCAGCCTGCTGGGGAGCGGGAGGGCCAGTGAGCAGTTCTTC.

This sequence joins TRBV5-6 and TRBJ1-5; 7 nucleotides agree with TRBD1. The CDR3 has 15 residues. The junction had 10 bases not matched to a gene; V was cut back by 4 bases and J by 6 bases. Germline CDR1 SGHDT, CDR2 YYEEEE. The CDR3 sequence: CASSHTGDSSQPQHF. The CDR3 DNA is TGTGCCAGCAGCCACACAGGGGACTCATCTCAGCCCCAGCATTTT.

The chain recombines TRBV6-2 or TRBV6-3 with TRBJ1-4; possibly TRBD1 for D (6 bases). Germline CDR1 is MNHEY and CDR2 is SVGEGT. The CDR3 is 16 residues long. Trimming stripped 5 bases from V and 3 bases from J, with 16 bases between. The CDR3 is CASSTRGAWANEKLFF. CDR3 nucleotide sequence: TGTGCCAGCAGTACTCGGGGGGCATGGGCTAATGAAAAACTGTTTTTT.

The chain recombines TRBV6-1 with TRBJ2-2; 11 nucleotides match TRBD2. Germline assignment: CDR1 MNHNS and CDR2 SASEGT. The CDR3 extends over 18 amino acids. With 4 bases clipped from V and 6 bases from J, the junction kept 13 bases outside the gene matches. The CDR3: CASSGGTSGSLGAGELFF. In DNA form, the CDR3 reads TGTGCCAGCAGTGGGGGGACTAGCGGATCCCTTGGCGCCGGGGAGCTGTTTTTT.

The V call is TRBV25-1, the J call TRBJ2-4, with a possible D match to TRBD2 (7 bases). The V and J ends lost 6 bases and 7 bases respectively, with 16 bases between them. CDR3 length: 14 amino acids. Germline loops: CDR1 MGHDK, CDR2 SYGVNS. The CDR3 protein is CASSRGATGNIQYF. DNA of the CDR3: TGTGCCAGCAGCCGGGGGGCGACCGGGAACATTCAGTACTTC.

This chain joins TRBV5-5 and TRBJ1-2, with a tentative D call TRBD1 (5 bases). V shed 0 bases and J shed 3 bases, with 12 bases lying between them. The germline V gene has CDR1 SGHKS and CDR2 YYEKEE (reference sequence). CDR3 size: 15 residues. CDR3 protein: CASSLEGNRYYGYTF. CDR3 nucleotide sequence: TGTGCCAGCAGCTTGGAGGGGAATCGGTACTATGGCTACACCTTC.

J is TRBJ2-3 and V is TRBV5-1; 8 positions match TRBD2. CDR3 length: 15 amino acids. Germline values: CDR1 SGHRS, CDR2 YFSETQ. The trim removed 7 bases at V and 0 bases at J, leaving 7 bases unmatched. The DNA of the CDR3 is TGCGCCAGCGGACGGACTAGCCTCAGCACAGATACGCAGTATTTT. Amino acids: CASGRTSLSTDTQYF.

V gene TRBV5-1 combines with J gene TRBJ1-1; D gene uncertain. V was trimmed by 1 base and J by 0 bases, leaving 7 bases between them. Per the germline V gene, CDR1 is SGHRS and CDR2 is YFSETQ. The CDR3 sequence is 14 residues long. The CDR3 DNA sequence: TGCGCCAGCAGCTTGTCTCTTGTGAACACTGAAGCTTTCTTT. It is translated as CASSLSLVNTEAFF.

The rearrangement links TRBV9 to TRBJ2-5; 8 nucleotides align to TRBD2. With 1 base clipped from V and 4 bases from J, the junction kept 6 bases outside the gene matches. The CDR3 covers 15 residues. CDR1 is SGDLS and CDR2 is YYNGEE in the germline V gene. CDR3 protein: CASSVQDSGTETQYF. Written as DNA, the CDR3 is TGTGCCAGCAGCGTACAAGATAGCGGGACAGAGACCCAGTACTTC.

The chain carries TRBV28 and TRBJ2-7, with a possible D match to TRBD2 (5 bases). The length of the CDR3 is 13 residues. CDR1 is MDHEN and CDR2 is SYDVKM in the germline V gene. V shed 6 bases and J shed 7 bases, with 16 bases lying between them. CDR3 nucleotides: TGTGCCAGCAGCCCGGGATTGTCGAGGGAGCAGTACGTC. As protein: CASSPGLSREQYV.

The rearrangement links TRBV20-1 to TRBJ2-5; TRBD2 matches at 7 bases. J gave up 0 bases and V 3 bases, and 7 bases lay outside the gene matches. The CDR3 sequence is 15 residues long. The germline gives CDR1 DFQATT, CDR2 SNEGSKA (reference sequence). The CDR3 sequence: CSASDPSGNQETQYF. DNA for the CDR3: TGCAGTGCTAGTGATCCTAGCGGAAACCAAGAGACCCAGTACTTC.

The chain uses TRBV28 and TRBJ2-2; D ambiguous. The CDR3 extends over 12 amino acids. Trimming took 4 bases from V and 3 from J, leaving 3 bases between them. Looked up from germline, CDR1 is MDHEN and CDR2 is SYDVKM. CDR3 protein: CASSSDTGELFF. The CDR3 bases are TGTGCCAGCAGTTCCGACACCGGGGAGCTGTTTTTT. The variable domain in full, with the rest retrieved from reference TRBV28 and TRBJ2-2, is DVKVTQSSRYLVKRTGEKVFLECVQDMDHENMFWYRQDPGLGLRLIYFSYDVKMKEKGDIPEGYSVSREKKERFSLILESASTNQTSMYLCASSSDTGELFFGEGSRLTVL.

V and J are TRBV6-5 and TRBJ2-3; TRBD1 matches 10 bases. The CDR3 runs to 13 residues. The J segment lost 3 bases and the V segment lost 8 bases, leaving 2 bases of the junction unmatched. Germline assignment: CDR1 MNHEY and CDR2 SVGAGI. The chain's CDR3 is CASRDRGTDTQYF. The CDR3 region has the DNA TGTGCCAGCCGGGACAGGGGAACAGATACGCAGTATTTT.

This rearrangement joins TRBV2 to TRBJ1-1, with D unclear. Looked up from germline, CDR1 is SNHLY and CDR2 is FYNNEI. V was shortened by 3 bases and J by 6 bases, with 8 bases between the two germline ends. The CDR3 runs 12 residues. Here the CDR3 reads CASSEMRAEAFF. The DNA for the CDR3 is TGTGCCAGCAGTGAGATGCGGGCTGAAGCTTTCTTT.

The chain uses TRBV5-4 and TRBJ2-2; weak D call: TRBD2 (6 bases). Germline V gene lookup returns CDR1 SGHNT and CDR2 YYREEE (reference sequence). V gave up 2 bases and J gave up 3 bases, with 11 bases separating them. This CDR3 is built from 15 residues. As DNA, the CDR3 is TGTGCCAGCAGCTTAGGGCGGGGAGACACCGGGGAGCTGTTTTTT. It specifies CASSLGRGDTGELFF.

The chain uses TRBV6-2 or TRBV6-3 and TRBJ1-1, with no clear D. CDR1 and CDR2 from the germline V gene are MNHEY and SVGEGT. CDR3 size: 14 residues. Trimming took off 5 bases at V and 4 bases at J, with 14 bases between the two ends. DNA for the CDR3: TGTGCCAGCAGTCGCGACCCCCGGAGCACTGAAGCTTTCTTT. Translating gives CASSRDPRSTEAFF.